The present TCR beta chain was sequenced within a study of radiotherapy plus CTLA-4 blockade in lung cancer. Only in-frame clones appear in the TCRdb table, and some are missing; sequencing was by immunoSEQ multiplex PCR. The table records roughly 50,000 clones, around 86% of them present only once. Study-wide findings and caveats: According to reports, early shifts in blood T cell clones, alongside interferon-beta, forecast response most accurately. Once radiotherapy plus ipilimumab had been given, TCR clones derived from tumor expanded in blood.

This clone was seen just once. Its target is unknown. The trim removed 3 bases at V and 3 bases at J, leaving 5 bases unmatched. Germline V gene sequence: CDR1 ENHRY, CDR2 SYGVKD. The CDR3 covers 14 residues. This TCR was sampled from a human donor with non-small cell lung cancer who had stable disease on radiotherapy plus ipilimumab. Sequenced here: peripheral blood, sampled from a patient treated with radiotherapy plus ipilimumab. The chain links TRBV10-3 to TRBJ2-7; 7 bases agree with TRBD1. The CDR3 coding sequence is TGTGCCATCAGTGATCGCGCAGGGGGCTACGAGCAGTACTTC. This encodes CAISDRAGGYEQYF.